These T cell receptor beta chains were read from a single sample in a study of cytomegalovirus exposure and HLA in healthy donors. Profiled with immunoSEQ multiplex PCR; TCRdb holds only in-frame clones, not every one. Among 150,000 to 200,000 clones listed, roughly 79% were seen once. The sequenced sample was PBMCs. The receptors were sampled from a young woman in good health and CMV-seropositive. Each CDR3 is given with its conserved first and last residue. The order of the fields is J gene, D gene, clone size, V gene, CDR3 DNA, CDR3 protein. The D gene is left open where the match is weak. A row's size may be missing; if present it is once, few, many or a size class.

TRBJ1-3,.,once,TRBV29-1,TGCAGCGTTGTGGGGCCCTCTGGAAACACCATATATTTT,CSVVGPSGNTIYF
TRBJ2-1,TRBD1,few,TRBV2,TGTGCCTCCGGGACAGAGGTTTACAATGAGCAGTTCTTC,CASGTEVYNEQFF
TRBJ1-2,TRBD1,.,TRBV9,TGTGCCAGCAGCGCCACGACAGGGGGCCTCGGGTATGGCTACACCTTC,CASSATTGGLGYGYTF
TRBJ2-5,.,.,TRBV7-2,TGTGCCAGCAGCCGAGGCCAGCAAGAGACCCAGTACTTC,CASSRGQQETQYF
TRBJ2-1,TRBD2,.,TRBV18,TGTGCCAGCTCACCACGGACTAGCGGATACAACAATGAGCAGTTCTTC,CASSPRTSGYNNEQFF
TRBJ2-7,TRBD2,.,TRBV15,TGTGCCACCAGCCCCCTGGCGGGAGGGGGTGAGCAGTACTTC,CATSPLAGGGEQYF
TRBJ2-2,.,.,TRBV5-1,TGCGCCAGCAGCTTGGTGGGGCCCACCGGGGAGCTGTTTTTT,CASSLVGPTGELFF
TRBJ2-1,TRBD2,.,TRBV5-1,TGCACCAGCAGCTTGGACCCGCGGGGGTGGCAGTTCTTC,CTSSLDPRGWQFF
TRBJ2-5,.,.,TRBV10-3,TGTGCCATCAGTTCCAGGAACCAAGAGACCCAGTACTTC,CAISSRNQETQYF
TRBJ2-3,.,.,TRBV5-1,TGCGCCAGCAGCTCTGCTCTAGCTGCTAGCACAGATACGCAGTATTTT,CASSSALAASTDTQYF
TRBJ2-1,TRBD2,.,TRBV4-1,TGCGCCAGCAGCCAAGTCGCCGCGGGGGTCTCCTACAATGAGCAGTTCTTC,CASSQVAAGVSYNEQFF
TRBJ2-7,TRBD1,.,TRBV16,TGTGCCAGCAGCCAATCAAGAGGGGGCCACGAGCAGTACTTC,CASSQSRGGHEQYF
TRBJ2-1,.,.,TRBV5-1,TGCGCCAGCAGCTACAGTCCCTCCAGCTCCTACAATGAGCAGTTCTTC,CASSYSPSSSYNEQFF
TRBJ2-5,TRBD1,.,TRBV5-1,TGCGTCAGCAGTACAGGGGGGTACCAAGAGACCCAGTACTTC,CVSSTGGYQETQYF
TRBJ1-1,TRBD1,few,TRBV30,TGTGCCTGGAGGTTCTCGGACAGGGGTGGAGCTGAAGCTTTCTTT,CAWRFSDRGGAEAFF
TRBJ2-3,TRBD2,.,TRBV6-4,TGTGCCAGCAGTTTACTAGCGGGGGGCACAGATACGCAGTATTTT,CASSLLAGGTDTQYF
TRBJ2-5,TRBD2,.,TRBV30,TGTGCCTGGAGTTACGGACTAGCGGGGGGGCCGGAGACCCAGTACTTC,CAWSYGLAGGPETQYF
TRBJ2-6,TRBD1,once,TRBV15,TGTGCCACCCGACAGGGATCGAACTCTGGGGCCAACGTCCTGACTTTC,CATRQGSNSGANVLTF
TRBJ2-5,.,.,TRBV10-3,TGTGCCATCAGTGAACCTGGGAGGATCGGGGAGGAGACCCAGTACTTC,CAISEPGRIGEETQYF
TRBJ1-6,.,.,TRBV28,TGTGCCAGCAGTTCTTTACAGGGATCCAATTCACCCCTCCACTTT,CASSSLQGSNSPLHF
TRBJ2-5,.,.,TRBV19,TGTGCCAGTAGCGCGGAACCGGGACACCCGCGAGAGACCCAGTACTTC,CASSAEPGHPRETQYF
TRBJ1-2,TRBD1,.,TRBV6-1,TGTGCCAGCAGTGAGGAGGGACAGAGAAGCTACACCTTC,CASSEEGQRSYTF
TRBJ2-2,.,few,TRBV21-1,TGTGCCAGCAGCAAAGCGGCGACAATGAACACCGGGGAGCTGTTTTTT,CASSKAATMNTGELFF
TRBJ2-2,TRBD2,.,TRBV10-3,TGTGCCATCGGGGGAGGGACCGCCGGGGAGCTGTTTTTT,CAIGGGTAGELFF
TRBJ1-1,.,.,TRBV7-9,TGTGCCAGCAGCAAACAGGGTATGAAGGACACTGAAGCTTTCTTT,CASSKQGMKDTEAFF
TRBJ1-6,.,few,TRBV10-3,TGTGCCATCAGTGAGAACTGGGAGGTTTCACCCCTCCACTTT,CAISENWEVSPLHF
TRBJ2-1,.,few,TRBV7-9,TGTGCCAGCAGCGCCCAAACCGGGACTGCCCCGTTCTTC,CASSAQTGTAPFF
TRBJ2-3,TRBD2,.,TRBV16,TGTGCCAGCAGTCAGAGACCGGGACTAGCGGCAGATACGCAGTATTTT,CASSQRPGLAADTQYF
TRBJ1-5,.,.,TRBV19,TGTGCCAGTAGTATTAGGGACAATAATCAGCCCCAGCATTTT,CASSIRDNNQPQHF
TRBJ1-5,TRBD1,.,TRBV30,TGTGCCTGGAGTGGGACAGGGATCCTTCAGCCCCAGCATTTT,CAWSGTGILQPQHF
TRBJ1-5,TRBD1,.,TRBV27,TGTGCCAGCAGTCCCACAGGGGGTAGCAATCAGCCCCAGCATTTT,CASSPTGGSNQPQHF
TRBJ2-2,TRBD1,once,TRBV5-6,TGTGCCAGCAGCTTGGAAGGACAGGGGCTGCGGACCGGGGAGCTGTTTTTT,CASSLEGQGLRTGELFF
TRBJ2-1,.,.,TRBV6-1,TGTGCCAGCAGTGGGACTACCCCCAGCTCCTACAATGAGCAGTTCTTC,CASSGTTPSSYNEQFF
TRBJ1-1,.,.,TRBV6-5,TGTGCCAGCAGTTACATACCAGTGCCGGGTGAAGCTTTCTTT,CASSYIPVPGEAFF
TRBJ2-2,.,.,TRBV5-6,TGTGCCAGCAGCTTTTTATCAGCGCTCACCGGGGAGCTGTTTTTT,CASSFLSALTGELFF
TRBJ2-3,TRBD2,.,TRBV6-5,TGTGCCAGCAGTTACGGGCTAGCGGGGGGTACAGATACGCAGTATTTT,CASSYGLAGGTDTQYF
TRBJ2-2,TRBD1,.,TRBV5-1,TGCGCCAGCAGCCAAGGACAGGGGGCCGGGGAGCTGTTTTTT,CASSQGQGAGELFF
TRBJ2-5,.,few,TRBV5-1,TGCGCCAGCAGTCCAGCGGTTCAAGAGACCCAGTACTTC,CASSPAVQETQYF
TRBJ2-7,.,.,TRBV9,TGTGCCAGCAGCCCCCTCGGGACTCTTACCTACGAGCAGTACTTC,CASSPLGTLTYEQYF
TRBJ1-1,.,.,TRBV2,TGTGCCAGCAGTCTCTCGAAGATCCCGGGGACTGAAGCTTTCTTT,CASSLSKIPGTEAFF
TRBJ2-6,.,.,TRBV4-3,TGCGCCAGCAGCCATCCTACCTCTGGGGCCAACGTCCTGACTTTC,CASSHPTSGANVLTF
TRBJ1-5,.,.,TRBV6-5,TGTGCCAGCAGGGTCAGGACAGCCAATCAGCCCCAGCATTTT,CASRVRTANQPQHF
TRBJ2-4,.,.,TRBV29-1,TGCAGCGTGGCCCTAGGCAGGGGAAACATTCAGTACTTC,CSVALGRGNIQYF
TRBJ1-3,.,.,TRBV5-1,TGCGCCAGCAGCCCGACAGTCTCTGGAAACACCATATATTTT,CASSPTVSGNTIYF
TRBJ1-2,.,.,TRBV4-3,TGCGCCAGCAGCCAAGATATCAGGACAGCGCGAAAGGGTGGCTACACCTTC,CASSQDIRTARKGGYTF
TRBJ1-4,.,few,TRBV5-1,TGCGCCAGCAGCTTGGAGCCGGGGATGATCGAAAAACTGTTTTTT,CASSLEPGMIEKLFF
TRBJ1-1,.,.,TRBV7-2,TGTGCCAGCAGCTTAGCAGGTGGGGTCCCCAGGGATTTT,CASSLAGGVPRDF
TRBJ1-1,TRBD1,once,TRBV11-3,TGTGCCAGCAGCTTAACTACAGGGGCCACTGAAGCTTTCTTT,CASSLTTGATEAFF
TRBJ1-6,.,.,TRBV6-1,TGTGCCGCGGGGCCCGAATCTTATTCACCCCTCCACTTT,CAAGPESYSPLHF
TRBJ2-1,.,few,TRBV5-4,TGTGCCAGCAGCTCGGAAAACCTGGACAGAAACAATGAGCAGTTCTTC,CASSSENLDRNNEQFF
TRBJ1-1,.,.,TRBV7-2,TGTGCCAGCAGCTTAGCGCTGACAGCTCGTACTGAAGCTTTCTTT,CASSLALTARTEAFF